The entry below gives a single T cell receptor beta chain sequence along with its context. This entry belongs to a study of blood T cell repertoires in COVID-19. Looking at the study overall: The United States, Italy and Spain were the sources of the acute and convalescent COVID-19 samples.

CDR3 length: 13 amino acids. V was clipped by 4 bases and J by 3 bases, with 9 bases between them. CDR1 and CDR2 from the germline V gene are MDHEN and SYDVKM. Those enrolled, adults aged roughly 18 to 90 years, came from 25 or so US areas. Clones were read by immunoSEQ multiplex PCR, and TCRdb kept only the in-frame ones, dropping some. The table lists over 300,000 clones, approximately 89% of them singletons, with around 9.5% in the top ten. The TCR sequence derives from a woman aged 40 to 49 who had recovered from COVID-19. This chain uses TRBV28 with TRBJ1-2; tentatively, D is TRBD1 (6 bases). The sample was PBMCs or T cells enriched from blood (not recorded which). The CDR3 loop is CASSSDSYYGYTF. In nucleotides, the CDR3 is TGTGCCAGCAGTTCGGACAGTTACTATGGCTACACCTTC.